This TCR beta chain was documented in a study of regulatory T cells in long-lasting Graves disease. Deletions cut 2 bases from V and 3 bases from J, with 11 bases between. Looked up from germline, CDR1 is GTSNPN and CDR2 is SVGIG (reference sequence). The CDR3 has 14 amino acids. Through Arm-PCR of CDR3 regions and iRepertoire HTBI primers, TCR beta libraries were built. From the multiplex PCR reads, TCRdb called clonotypes with MiXCR, one entry per CDR3 protein. The sample lists 700,000 or so distinct CDR3 sequences; around 30% were seen once. Specified time point: persistent/refractory GD, antithyroid drugs over 5 years with positive TRAb. PBMCs were the source of the RNA used for TCR sequencing. This clonotype was counted between two and nine times.

The J gene is TRBJ1-5, the V gene TRBV30; D not certain. The receptor was derived from a female donor with Graves disease. The input for sequencing was peripheral blood mononuclear cells (PBMCs), taken when the disease was refractory, from a patient treated with antithyroid drugs. The CDR3 sequence is CAWSPGLLNQPQHF. For the CDR3, the DNA is TGTGCCTGGAGTCCCGGACTGCTCAATCAGCCCCAGCATTTT.